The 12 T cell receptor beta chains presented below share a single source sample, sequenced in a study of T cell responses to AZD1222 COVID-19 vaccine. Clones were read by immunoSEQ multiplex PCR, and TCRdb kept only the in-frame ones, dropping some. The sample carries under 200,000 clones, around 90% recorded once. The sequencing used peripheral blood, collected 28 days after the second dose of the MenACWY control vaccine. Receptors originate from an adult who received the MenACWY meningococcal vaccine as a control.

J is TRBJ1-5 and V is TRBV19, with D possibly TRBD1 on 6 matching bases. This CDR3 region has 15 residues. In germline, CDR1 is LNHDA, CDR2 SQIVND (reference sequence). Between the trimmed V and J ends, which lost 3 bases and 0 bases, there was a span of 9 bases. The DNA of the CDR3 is TGTGCCAGTAGTATCGGACAGAATAGCAATCAGCCCCAGCATTTT. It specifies CASSIGQNSNQPQHF.

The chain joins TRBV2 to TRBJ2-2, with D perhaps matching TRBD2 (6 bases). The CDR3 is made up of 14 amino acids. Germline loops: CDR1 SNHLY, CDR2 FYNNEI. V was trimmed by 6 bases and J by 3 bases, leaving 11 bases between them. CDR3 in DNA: TGTGCCAGCAGAACGGGAGTCGACACCGGGGAGCTGTTTTTT. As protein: CASRTGVDTGELFF.

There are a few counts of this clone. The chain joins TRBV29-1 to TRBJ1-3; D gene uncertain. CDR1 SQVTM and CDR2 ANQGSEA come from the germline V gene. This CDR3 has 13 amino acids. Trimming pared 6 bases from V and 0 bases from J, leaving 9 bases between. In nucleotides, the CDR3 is TGCAGCGTCTCGACCGTCTCTGGAAACACCATATATTTT. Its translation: CSVSTVSGNTIYF.

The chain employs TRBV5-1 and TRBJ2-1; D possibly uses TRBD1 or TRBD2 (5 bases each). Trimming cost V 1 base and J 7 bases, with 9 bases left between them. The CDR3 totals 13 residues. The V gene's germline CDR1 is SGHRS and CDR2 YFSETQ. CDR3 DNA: TGCGCCAGCAGCTTGTGGGGGTTGAATGAGCAGTTCTTC. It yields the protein CASSLWGLNEQFF.

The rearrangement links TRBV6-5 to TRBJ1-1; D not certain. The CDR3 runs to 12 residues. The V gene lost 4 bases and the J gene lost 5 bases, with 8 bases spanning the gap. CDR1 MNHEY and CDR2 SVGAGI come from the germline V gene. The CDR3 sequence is CASSSRETEAFF. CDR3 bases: TGTGCCAGCAGTTCGAGGGAGACTGAAGCTTTCTTT.

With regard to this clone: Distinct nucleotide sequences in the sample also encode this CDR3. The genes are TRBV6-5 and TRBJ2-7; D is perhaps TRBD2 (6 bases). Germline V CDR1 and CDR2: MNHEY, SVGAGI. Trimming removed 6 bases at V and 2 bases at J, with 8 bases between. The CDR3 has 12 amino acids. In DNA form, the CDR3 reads TGTGCCAGCAGGGGGGGACCCTACGAGCAGTACTTC. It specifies CASRGGPYEQYF.

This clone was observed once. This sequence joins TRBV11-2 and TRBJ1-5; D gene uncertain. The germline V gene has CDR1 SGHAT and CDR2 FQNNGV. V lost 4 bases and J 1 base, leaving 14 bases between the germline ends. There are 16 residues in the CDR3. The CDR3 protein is CASSSVNSRSNQPQHF. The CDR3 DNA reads TGTGCCAGCAGCTCCGTAAACAGCAGGAGCAATCAGCCCCAGCATTTT.

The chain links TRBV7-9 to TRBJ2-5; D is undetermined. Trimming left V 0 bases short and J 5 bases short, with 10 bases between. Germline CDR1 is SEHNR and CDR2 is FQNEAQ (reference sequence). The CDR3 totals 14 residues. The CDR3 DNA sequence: TGTGCCAGCAGCTTAGCGCATAGCAAGGAGACCCAGTACTTC. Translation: CASSLAHSKETQYF.

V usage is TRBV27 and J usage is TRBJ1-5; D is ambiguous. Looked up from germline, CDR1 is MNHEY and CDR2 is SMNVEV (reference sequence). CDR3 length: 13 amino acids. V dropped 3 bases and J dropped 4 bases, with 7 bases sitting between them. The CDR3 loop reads CASSFRENQPQHF. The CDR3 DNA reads TGTGCCAGCAGTTTTCGAGAGAATCAGCCCCAGCATTTT.

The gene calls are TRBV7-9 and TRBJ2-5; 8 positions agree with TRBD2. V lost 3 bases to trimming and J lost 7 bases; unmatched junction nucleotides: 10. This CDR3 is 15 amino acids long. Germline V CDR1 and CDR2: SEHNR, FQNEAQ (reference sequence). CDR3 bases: TGTGCCAGCAGCTTGTCGGGAGGGCCCGAAGGGACCCAGTACTTC. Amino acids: CASSLSGGPEGTQYF.

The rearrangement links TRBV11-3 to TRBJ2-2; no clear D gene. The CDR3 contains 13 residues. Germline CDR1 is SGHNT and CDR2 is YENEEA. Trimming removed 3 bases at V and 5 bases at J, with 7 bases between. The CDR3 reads CASSLHGTGELFF. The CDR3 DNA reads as TGTGCCAGCAGCTTGCATGGTACCGGGGAGCTGTTTTTT.

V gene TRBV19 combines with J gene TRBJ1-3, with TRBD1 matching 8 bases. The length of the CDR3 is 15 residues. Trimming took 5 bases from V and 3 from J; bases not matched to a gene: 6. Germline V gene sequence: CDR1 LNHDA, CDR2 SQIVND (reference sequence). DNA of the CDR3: TGTGCCAGTAGTCCTCCGGGACAGGTTGGAAACACCATATATTTT. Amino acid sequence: CASSPPGQVGNTIYF. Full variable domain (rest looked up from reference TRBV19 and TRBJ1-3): DGGITQSPKYLFRKEGQNVTLSCEQNLNHDAMYWYRQDPGQGLRLIYYSQIVNDFQKGDIAEGYSVSREKKESFPLTVTSAQKNPTAFYLCASSPPGQVGNTIYFGEGSWLTVV.